This TCR beta chain was documented in a study of radiation and T cells in renal cell carcinoma. The data were produced by immunoSEQ multiplex PCR, yet TCRdb's version contains in-frame clones alone and is incomplete. The profile shows tens of thousands of clones, about 85% of them singletons. As for time point: blood 4 weeks post-SBRT, at nephrectomy. The treatment: 15 Gy SBRT to primary tumor, nephrectomy 4 weeks later. CDR1 SGHTA and CDR2 FQGNSA come from the germline V gene. The CDR3 has 15 residues. With 5 bases removed from V and 1 base from J, the gap between germline ends came to 15 bases. This clone has more than one count but fewer than ten.

The chain recombines TRBV7-2 with TRBJ2-7; D is possibly TRBD2 (6 bases). The receptor was derived from a man in his fifties or sixties with renal cell carcinoma. This specimen was blood, taken from a patient whose treatment included radiotherapy and nephrectomy. The CDR3 DNA reads as TGTGCCAGCAGCGTCCGACTAGTCCCTTCCTACGAGCAGTACTTC. Protein sequence: CASSVRLVPSYEQYF.